This TCR beta chain appears in the sequencing data of a study of shared clonotypes between healthy human individuals. This CDR3 comprises 16 residues. Trimming took 3 bases from V and 3 from J; bases not matched to a gene: 7. Germline V CDR1 and CDR2: MDHEN, SYDVKM. Sequencing used immunoSEQ multiplex PCR; TCRdb keeps in-frame clones, though not all of them. The data show 1.5 million to 2.5 million clones, about 95% seen once. The naive CD8 fraction comprised CD45RO-negative cells positively selected for CCR7 and excluded terminally differentiated effector memory CD45RA+ cells. This clone was found once.

The chain has TRBV28 and TRBJ2-7; 11 bases are shared with TRBD2. Material: naive CD8+ T cells sorted from blood. This TCR came from a man younger than 35 in good health. The CDR3 bases are TGTGCCAGCAGTTTTCCCGCTAGCGGGGGGAGCTACGAGCAGTACTTC. It encodes CASSFPASGGSYEQYF.